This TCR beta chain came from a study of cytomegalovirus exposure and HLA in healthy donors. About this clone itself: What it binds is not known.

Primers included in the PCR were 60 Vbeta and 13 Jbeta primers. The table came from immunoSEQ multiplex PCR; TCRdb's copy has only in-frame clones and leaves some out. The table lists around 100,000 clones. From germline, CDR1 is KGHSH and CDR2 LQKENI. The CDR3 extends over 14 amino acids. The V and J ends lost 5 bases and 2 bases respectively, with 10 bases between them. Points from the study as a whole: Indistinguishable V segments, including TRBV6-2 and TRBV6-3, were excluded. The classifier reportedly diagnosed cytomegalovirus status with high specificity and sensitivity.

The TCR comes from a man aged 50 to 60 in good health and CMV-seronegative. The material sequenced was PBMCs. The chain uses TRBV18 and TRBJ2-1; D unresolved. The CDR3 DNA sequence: TGTGCCAGCTCATCTAGTAGGACCTACAATGAGCAGTTCTTC. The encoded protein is CASSSSRTYNEQFF.